This TCR beta chain was identified during a study of blood T cell repertoires in COVID-19. Study in general: Acute-phase and convalescent COVID-19 samples originated in the United States, Italy and Spain. T cells, B-cell-depleted T cells, or PBMCs supplied cDNA or gDNA.

Study processing details: By means of reference gene primer amplification, nucleated cell counts were estimated. Clones were read by immunoSEQ multiplex PCR, and TCRdb kept only the in-frame ones, dropping some. D and trimming come from the DNA, and the V and J calls and clone size come from that table. The sample contains 80,000 to 90,000 clones, around 90% of which appear only once. Germline V gives CDR1 SGHTA, CDR2 FQGNSA. This CDR3 is built from 17 residues. The junction had 12 bases not matched to a gene; V was cut back by 3 bases and J by 4 bases. The sequenced sample was peripheral blood. This rearrangement joins TRBV7-2 to TRBJ1-2; TRBD1 agrees at 9 bases. The TCR sequence derives from a man aged 60 to 69 with acute or convalescent COVID-19. CDR3 sequence reads: CASSFDRGLVDVYGYTF. The DNA of the CDR3 is TGTGCCAGCAGCTTCGACAGGGGGTTAGTGGATGTCTATGGCTACACCTTC. The full variable domain, with the rest looked up from reference TRBV7-2 and TRBJ1-2, is GAGVSQSPSNKVTEKGKDVELRCDPISGHTALYWYRQSLGQGLEFLIYFQGNSAPDKSGLPSDRFSAERTGGSVSTLTIQRTQQEDSAVYLCASSFDRGLVDVYGYTFGSGTRLTVV.